This is a list of T cell receptor beta chains from one sample in a study of Ad26.COV2.S vaccination and SARS-CoV-2 variants. This table comes from immunoSEQ multiplex PCR, and its TCRdb copy is limited to in-frame clones, with some not included. Of about 480,000 clones listed, roughly 89% are singletons. The input for sequencing was peripheral blood, taken in a trial of Ad26.COV2.S vaccine versus placebo. The receptors stem from a person between 18 and 65 years old who received the Ad26.COV2.S COVID-19 vaccine or a placebo. Both conserved end residues are part of each CDR3. The D gene is left open where the match is weak. Not all rows give a size; the values are once, few, many and, for expanded clones, a class.

>-|-|TRBV27|TRBJ2-2
CASRGGRLTYSPTGELFF
TGTGCCAGCAGGGGGGGACGGCTGACCTACTCTCCCACCGGGGAGCTGTTTTTT
>-|-|TRBV5-6|TRBJ1-2
CASSGTVALANYGYTF
TGTGCCAGCAGCGGAACGGTTGCATTAGCTAACTATGGCTACACCTTC
>TRBD2|-|TRBV2|TRBJ2-2
CASRLALNTGELFF
TGTGCCAGCAGACTAGCGTTGAACACCGGGGAGCTGTTTTTT
>-|-|TRBV5-1|TRBJ2-2
CASSFSISTGELFF
TGCGCCAGCAGCTTCTCCATAAGCACCGGGGAGCTGTTTTTT
>-|-|TRBV6-1|TRBJ2-7
CASSEIRLVNPYF
TGTGCCAGCAGTGAAATTCGACTAGTCAATCCGTACTTC
>-|-|TRBV7-9|TRBJ1-1
CASSQQPGRATEAFF
TGTGCCAGCAGCCAACAGCCGGGGCGGGCCACTGAAGCTTTCTTT
>-|-|TRBV28|TRBJ1-1
CASSPLRSNTEAFF
TGTGCCAGCAGTCCGCTACGGTCGAACACTGAAGCTTTCTTT
>-|-|TRBV28|TRBJ2-1
CATSRGGDNEQFF
TGTGCCACCTCAAGAGGGGGTGACAATGAGCAGTTCTTC
>-|-|TRBV5-1|TRBJ2-7
CASSSGTDNYEQYF
TGCGCCAGCAGCTCCGGGACGGACAACTACGAGCAGTACTTC
>-|-|TRBV7-2|TRBJ1-4
CASSPDPGGGNEKLFF
TGTGCCAGCAGCCCAGATCCTGGGGGGGGAAATGAAAAACTGTTTTTT
>-|-|TRBV28|TRBJ1-1
CASSPPSPLNTEAFF
TGTGCCAGCAGTCCACCCTCCCCGTTGAACACTGAAGCTTTCTTT
>TRBD2|-|TRBV29-1|TRBJ2-1
CSGSALAGVPVYNEQFF
TGCAGCGGATCCGCACTAGCGGGAGTTCCGGTTTACAATGAGCAGTTCTTC
>TRBD1|-|TRBV7-2|TRBJ2-7
CASSLRKGTGVYEQYF
TGTGCCAGCAGCTTACGGAAGGGGACAGGGGTCTACGAGCAGTACTTC
>-|-|TRBV7-9|TRBJ2-2
CASSPRPTGELFF
TGTGCCAGCAGCCCCCGTCCAACCGGGGAGCTGTTTTTT
>-|-|TRBV5-6|TRBJ2-1
CASSLASYNEQFF
TGTGCCAGCAGCTTGGCTAGCTACAATGAGCAGTTCTTC
>TRBD2|-|TRBV5-1|TRBJ2-7
CASSATGLSYEQYF
TGCGCCAGCAGCGCAACGGGACTATCCTACGAGCAGTACTTC
>-|-|TRBV3-1/TRBV3-2|TRBJ1-1
CASSQYPDSGEAFF
TGTGCCAGCAGCCAATACCCCGACAGCGGCGAAGCTTTCTTT
>TRBD2|-|TRBV11-3|TRBJ2-3
CASSLMTSGRAHTQYF
TGTGCCAGCAGCTTAATGACTAGCGGGAGGGCTCATACGCAGTATTTT
>-|-|TRBV2|TRBJ2-5
CASSEAGRGQETQYF
TGTGCCAGCAGTGAAGCGGGACGGGGGCAGGAGACCCAGTACTTC
>-|-|TRBV27|TRBJ2-3
CASSWTGVIADTQYF
TGTGCCAGCAGTTGGACGGGAGTGATTGCAGATACGCAGTATTTT
>TRBD2|-|TRBV4-2|TRBJ2-5
CASTPGGGVGGKETQYF
TGTGCCAGCACCCCCGGGGGGGGCGTGGGAGGTAAAGAGACCCAGTACTTC
>-|once|TRBV6-2/TRBV6-3|TRBJ2-5
CASSSSLLVQETQYF
TGTGCCAGCAGTTCGTCCCTACTAGTCCAAGAGACCCAGTACTTC
>TRBD2|-|TRBV7-2|TRBJ2-1
CASSLAPGLAGVSEQFF
TGTGCCAGCAGCTTGGCCCCGGGACTAGCGGGAGTCAGTGAGCAGTTCTTC
>-|few|TRBV7-2|TRBJ2-4
CASSLVRGVKNIQYF
TGTGCCAGCAGCTTAGTCCGGGGCGTCAAAAACATTCAGTACTTC
>-|-|TRBV21-1|TRBJ2-7
CASSKEAAGTGQGYEQYF
TGTGCCAGCAGCAAAGAGGCCGCTGGGACAGGCCAAGGCTACGAGCAGTACTTC
>-|once|TRBV5-5|TRBJ1-4
CASSFGILEKLFF
TGTGCCAGCAGCTTTGGGATCCTTGAAAAACTGTTTTTT
>-|-|TRBV30|TRBJ2-3
CAWSRVSGTSTDTQYF
TGTGCCTGGAGTAGGGTTAGCGGAACTAGCACAGATACGCAGTATTTT
>-|-|TRBV20-1|TRBJ1-1
CSASRQAEAFF
TGCAGTGCTAGCCGACAGGCTGAAGCTTTCTTT
>TRBD1|-|TRBV7-8|TRBJ1-1
CASSLGDRTEAFF
TGTGCCAGCAGCTTAGGGGACAGGACTGAGGCTTTCTTT
>TRBD2|-|TRBV19|TRBJ2-7
CASSTSGRGEQYF
TGTGCCAGTAGTACTAGCGGGAGGGGCGAGCAGTACTTC
>-|-|TRBV6-2/TRBV6-3|TRBJ1-1
CASSWEGTTEAFF
TGTGCCAGCAGTTGGGAGGGAACCACTGAAGCTTTCTTT
>-|-|TRBV5-5|TRBJ2-3
CASSLAGPVMNTQYF
TGTGCCAGCAGCTTGGCCGGTCCCGTGATGAATACGCAGTATTTT
>TRBD1|-|TRBV9|TRBJ2-3
CASSVTGQGFASTDTQYF
TGTGCCAGCAGCGTGACGGGACAGGGATTCGCGAGCACAGATACGCAGTATTTT
>TRBD2|-|TRBV5-1|TRBJ2-5
CASSLRGGETQYF
TGCGCCAGCAGCTTGCGGGGAGGGGAGACCCAGTACTTC